A few counts support the clone carrying this T cell receptor (beta chain). Its antigen is unidentified. CDR3 length: 18 residues. With 3 bases removed from V and 2 bases from J, the gap between germline ends came to 22 bases. Per germline, CDR1 KGHSH and CDR2 LQKENI. The authors ran a second PCR of about 7 to 11 cycles using a sample-barcoded 5' primer and a J-beta primer mix. Every cDNA was tagged by a template-switch adaptor with 12 random nucleotides. MiXCR was run by TCRdb on the 5' RACE reads, yielding one entry per CDR3 protein. The table shows 650,000 to 800,000 distinct CDR3 sequences, with around 43% occurring only once. The data originate from a study of blood T cells in healthy people across ages. Background on the study: With template switching, about one barcoded beta molecule was captured per two T cells.

General study results and limits: Lack of knowledge of donor CMV status possibly confounded expanded clonotype changes. Naive and antigen-experienced cells were not separated, limiting conclusive comparison.

This sequence joins TRBV18 and TRBJ2-5; TRBD1 might be the D (6 bases). The source material was blood. This clonotype originated in a man aged 60 to 75 in good health. The CDR3 reads CASSPPGTGTLRQETQYF. The CDR3 DNA follows: TGTGCCAGCTCACCTCCCGGCACAGGGACCCTCCGACAAGAGACCCAGTACTTC. Variable domain in full (rest from reference TRBV18 and TRBJ2-5): NAGVMQNPRHLVRRRGQEARLRCSPMKGHSHVYWYRQLPEEGLKFMVYLQKENIIDESGMPKERFSAEFPKEGPSILRIQQVVRGDSAAYFCASSPPGTGTLRQETQYFGPGTRLLVL.